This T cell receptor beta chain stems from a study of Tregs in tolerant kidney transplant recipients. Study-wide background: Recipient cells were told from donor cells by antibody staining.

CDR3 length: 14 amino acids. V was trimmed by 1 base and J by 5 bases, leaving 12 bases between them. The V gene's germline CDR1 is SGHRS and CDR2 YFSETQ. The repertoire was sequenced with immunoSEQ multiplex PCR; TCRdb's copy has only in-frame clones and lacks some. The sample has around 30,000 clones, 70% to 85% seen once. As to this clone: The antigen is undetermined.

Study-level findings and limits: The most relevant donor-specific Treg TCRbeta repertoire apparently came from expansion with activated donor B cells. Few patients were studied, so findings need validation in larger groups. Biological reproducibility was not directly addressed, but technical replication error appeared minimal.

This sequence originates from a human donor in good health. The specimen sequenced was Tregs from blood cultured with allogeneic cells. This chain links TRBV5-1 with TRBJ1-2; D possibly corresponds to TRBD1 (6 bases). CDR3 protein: CASSLLIRGYGYTF. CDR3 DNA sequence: TGCGCCAGCAGCTTGCTTATCAGGGGATATGGCTACACCTTC.